This TCR beta chain emerged from a study of prognosis after radiotherapy for stage I lung cancer. Overall study context: Among the patients, a few developed distant metastases after radiotherapy at a median of 7 months, and 15 showed no significant progression.

From genomic DNA, two-round multiplex PCR was used to amplify TCR beta CDR3. Primers specific to each TRBV and TRBJ gene drove first-round PCR. Universal primers drove the second round of PCR amplification. In TCRdb, the multiplex PCR reads were re-called with MiXCR into one record per CDR3 protein. The table lists approximately 41,000 distinct CDR3 sequences, 24% of them singletons. General study results and limits: Patients who went on to get distant metastases had lower Shannon entropy after stereotactic body radiation therapy.

Peripheral blood was collected in volumes of 6 to 7.5 milliliters at each of two time points. The V gene end was trimmed by 1 base and the J gene end by 1 base; junction bases not matched to a gene: 16. The germline V gene has CDR1 SGHVS and CDR2 FNYEAQ. This CDR3 is 20 amino acids long. This clonotype was counted ten times or more. Its matching antigen is unknown. J is TRBJ2-7 and V is TRBV7-6, with 10 bases lining up with TRBD1. This sequence originates from a donor aged 50 or older with non-small cell lung cancer. This specimen was PBMCs, taken before or after stereotactic body radiation therapy (not recorded which). CDR3 protein: CASSLEGYRPGQGNSYEQYF. The CDR3 nucleotides are TGTGCCAGCAGCTTAGAGGGATACAGACCGGGACAGGGGAATTCCTACGAGCAGTACTTC.